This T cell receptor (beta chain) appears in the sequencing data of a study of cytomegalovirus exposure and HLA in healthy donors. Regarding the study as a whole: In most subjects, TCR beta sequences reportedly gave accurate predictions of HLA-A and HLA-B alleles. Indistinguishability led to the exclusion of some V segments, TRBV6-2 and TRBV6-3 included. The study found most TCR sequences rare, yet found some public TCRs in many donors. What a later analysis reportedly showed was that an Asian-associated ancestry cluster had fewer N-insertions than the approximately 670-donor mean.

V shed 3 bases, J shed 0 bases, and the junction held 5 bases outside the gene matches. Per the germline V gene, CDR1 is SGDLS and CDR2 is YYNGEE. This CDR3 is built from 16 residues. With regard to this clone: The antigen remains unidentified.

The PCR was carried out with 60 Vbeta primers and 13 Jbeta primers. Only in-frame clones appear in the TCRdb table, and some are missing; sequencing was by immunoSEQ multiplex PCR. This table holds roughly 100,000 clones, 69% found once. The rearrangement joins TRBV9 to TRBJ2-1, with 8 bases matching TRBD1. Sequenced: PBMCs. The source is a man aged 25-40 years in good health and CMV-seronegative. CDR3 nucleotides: TGTGCCAGCAGCGCTTTTCAGGGGGCCTCCTACAATGAGCAGTTCTTC. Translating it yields CASSAFQGASYNEQFF. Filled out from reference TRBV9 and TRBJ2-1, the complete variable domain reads DSGVTQTPKHLITATGQRVTLRCSPRSGDLSVYWYQQSLDQGLQFLIQYYNGEERAKGNILERFSAQQFPDLHSELNLSSLELGDSALYFCASSAFQGASYNEQFFGPGTRLTVL.